This T cell receptor (beta chain) was profiled in a study of blood T cell repertoires in COVID-19. Study details: Sources were T cells, B-cell-depleted T cells, or PBMCs; the material itself was cDNA or gDNA.

Assay used: immunoSEQ multiplex PCR; TCRdb lists only in-frame clones, some missing. This table has roughly 220,000 clones, roughly 80% appearing once. The V and J ends lost 6 bases and 6 bases, in that order; junction bases with no gene match: 19. From germline, CDR1 is ENHRY and CDR2 SYGVKD. CDR3 size: 19 residues. The TCR originated in a man aged 25 to 40 with active or convalescent COVID-19. This chain connects TRBV10-3 to TRBJ2-1; 11 bases align to TRBD1. Source material: peripheral blood. As DNA, the CDR3 is TGTGCCATCAGGGACCCGGTTGGACAGGGGGCGAGTATTGGCAATGAGCAGTTCTTC. Its protein is CAIRDPVGQGASIGNEQFF.